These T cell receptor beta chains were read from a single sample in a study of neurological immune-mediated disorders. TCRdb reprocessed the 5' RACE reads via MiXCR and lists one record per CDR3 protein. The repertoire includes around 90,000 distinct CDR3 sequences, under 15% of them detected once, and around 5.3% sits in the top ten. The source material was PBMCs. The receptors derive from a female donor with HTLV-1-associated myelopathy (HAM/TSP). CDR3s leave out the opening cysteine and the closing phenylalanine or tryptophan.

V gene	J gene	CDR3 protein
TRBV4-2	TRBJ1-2	ASSQDEGRS
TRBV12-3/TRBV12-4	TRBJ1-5	ASRKGAQPQH
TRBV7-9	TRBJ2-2	ATLRDRETGELF
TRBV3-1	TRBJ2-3	ASSHPYTDTQY
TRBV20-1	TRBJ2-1	SASSGQSSYNEQF
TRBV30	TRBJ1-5	AWSKGSNQPQH
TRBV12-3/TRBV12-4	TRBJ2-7	ASSFLAGAYEQY
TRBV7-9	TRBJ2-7	ASSLVGYEQY
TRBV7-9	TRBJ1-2	ASSLATGYT
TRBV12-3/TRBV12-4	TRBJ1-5	ASSFRGGNTQPQH
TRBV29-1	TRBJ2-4	SVTEGKNIQY
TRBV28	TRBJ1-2	ASSFNHPDRVGYGYT
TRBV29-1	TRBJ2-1	SVERAYNEQF